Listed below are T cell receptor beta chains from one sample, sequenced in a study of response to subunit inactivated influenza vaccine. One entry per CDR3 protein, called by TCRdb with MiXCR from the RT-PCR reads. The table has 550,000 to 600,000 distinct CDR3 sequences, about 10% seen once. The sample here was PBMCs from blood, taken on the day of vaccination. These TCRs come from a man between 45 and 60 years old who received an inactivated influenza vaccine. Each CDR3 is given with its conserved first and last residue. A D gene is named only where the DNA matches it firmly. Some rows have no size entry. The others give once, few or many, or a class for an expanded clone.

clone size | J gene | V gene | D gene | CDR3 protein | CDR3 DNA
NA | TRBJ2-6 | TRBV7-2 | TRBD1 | CASRSRGLGANVLTF | TGTGCCAGCAGAAGCAGGGGGCTAGGGGCCAACGTCCTGACTTTC
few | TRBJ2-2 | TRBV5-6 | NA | CASSRQVFPGELFF | TGTGCCAGCAGTCGACAGGTGTTTCCCGGGGAGCTGTTTTTT
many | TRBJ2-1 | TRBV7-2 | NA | CASGAAAYNEQFF | TGTGCCAGCGGGGCAGCCGCCTACAATGAGCAGTTCTTC
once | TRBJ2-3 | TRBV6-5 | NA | CASSYYSSSTDTQYF | TGTGCCAGCAGTTACTACAGCAGCAGTACAGATACGCAGTATTTT
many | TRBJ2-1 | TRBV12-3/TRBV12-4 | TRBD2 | CASSSRGLAGGLEQFF | TGTGCCAGCAGTTCCCGGGGGCTAGCGGGGGGACTTGAGCAGTTCTTC
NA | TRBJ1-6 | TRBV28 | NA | CASINYGIYNSPLHF | TGTGCCAGCATCAACTACGGGATTTATAATTCACCCCTCCACTTT
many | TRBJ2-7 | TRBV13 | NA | CASSLPRKGEPYEQYF | TGTGCCAGCAGCTTACCCAGGAAGGGTGAACCCTACGAGCAGTACTTC
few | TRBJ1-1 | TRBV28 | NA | CASSARQTNTEAFF | TGTGCCAGCAGCGCCCGACAGACTAACACTGAAGCTTTCTTT
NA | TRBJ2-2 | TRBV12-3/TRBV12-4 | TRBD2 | CASRAGEANTGELFF | TGTGCCAGCAGGGCGGGAGAAGCGAACACCGGGGAGCTGTTTTTT
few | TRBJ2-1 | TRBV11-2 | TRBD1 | CASSLQGAYPGEQFF | TGTGCCAGCAGCTTACAGGGGGCGTATCCGGGGGAGCAGTTCTTC
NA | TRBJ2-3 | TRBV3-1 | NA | CASSHWRDTQYF | TGTGCCAGCAGTCACTGGAGGGATACGCAGTATTTT
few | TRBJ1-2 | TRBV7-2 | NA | CASRPQGGAGYGYTF | TGTGCCAGCAGGCCTCAGGGTGGTGCGGGCTATGGCTACACCTTC
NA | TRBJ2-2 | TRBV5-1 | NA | CASSLVTVGRRTGELFF | TGCGCCAGCAGCTTGGTGACGGTCGGACGGCGCACCGGGGAGCTGTTTTTT
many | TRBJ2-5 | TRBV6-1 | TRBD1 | CASTRTGQETQYF | TGTGCCAGCACACGGACAGGCCAAGAGACCCAGTACTTC
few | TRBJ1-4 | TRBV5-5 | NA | CASSFMPGALTNEKLFF | TGTGCCAGCAGCTTTATGCCGGGGGCGCTTACTAATGAAAAACTGTTTTTT
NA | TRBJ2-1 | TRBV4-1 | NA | CASSQGLALYNEQFF | TGCGCCAGCAGCCAAGGTTTAGCGCTTTACAATGAGCAGTTCTTC
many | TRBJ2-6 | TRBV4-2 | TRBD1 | CASSQESGQGKSGANVLTF | TGTGCCAGCAGCCAAGAGTCAGGACAGGGTAAATCTGGGGCCAACGTCCTGACTTTC
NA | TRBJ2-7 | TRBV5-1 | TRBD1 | CASSFRGQAAEQYF | TGCGCCAGCAGCTTCCGGGGACAGGCGGCCGAGCAGTACTTC
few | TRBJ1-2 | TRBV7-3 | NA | CASSSGPDGGYTF | TGTGCCAGCAGCTCAGGACCCGACGGGGGCTACACCTTC
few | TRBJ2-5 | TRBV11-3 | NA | CASSPGGIETQYF | TGTGCCAGCTCCCCAGGGGGGATTGAGACCCAGTACTTC
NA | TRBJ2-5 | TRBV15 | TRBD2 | CATSRVRLAGGLETQYF | TGTGCCACCAGCAGAGTAAGACTAGCGGGGGGGCTTGAGACCCAGTACTTC
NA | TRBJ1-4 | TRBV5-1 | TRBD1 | CASSLEGAAELFF | TGCGCCAGCAGCTTGGAGGGGGCGGCGGAACTGTTTTTT
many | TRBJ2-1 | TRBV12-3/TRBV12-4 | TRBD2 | CASSPAGVREQFF | TGTGCCAGCAGTCCAGCGGGGGTACGCGAGCAGTTCTTC